The rows below give T cell receptor beta chains drawn from one sample of a study of somatic mutations in cytotoxic T cells in rheumatoid arthritis. TCRdb's copy holds only in-frame clones and misses some; the assay was immunoSEQ multiplex PCR. The table records roughly 17,000 clones, less than 90% of them present only once. The sequenced sample was CD8+ T cells sorted from blood. The receptors here all came from an adult with rheumatoid arthritis. CDR3s include the opening cysteine and the closing phenylalanine or tryptophan. The order of the fields is D gene, J gene, clone size, V gene, CDR3 protein, CDR3 DNA. A D gene is named only where the DNA matches it firmly. Some rows have no size entry. The others give once, few or many, or a class for an expanded clone.

>.|TRBJ2-1|.|TRBV6-6
CASSYRLDNEQFF
TGTGCCAGCAGTTACCGACTAGACAATGAGCAGTTCTTC
>.|TRBJ2-7|few|TRBV9
CASSVGGGPYEQYF
TGTGCCAGCAGCGTAGGAGGGGGGCCCTACGAGCAGTACTTC
>.|TRBJ1-2|.|TRBV27
CASDTGPLYGYTF
TGTGCCAGCGATACAGGGCCCCTCTATGGCTACACCTTC
>.|TRBJ1-1|.|TRBV5-8
CASSLVGTEAFF
TGTGCCAGCAGCTTGGTGGGCACTGAAGCTTTCTTT
>.|TRBJ1-2|.|TRBV9
CASSAGGSWYGYTF
TGTGCCAGCAGCGCCGGGGGGAGTTGGTATGGCTACACCTTC
>.|TRBJ1-2|.|TRBV21-1
CASSKAAVLGGYTF
TGTGCCAGCAGCAAAGCTGCCGTTCTTGGGGGCTACACCTTC
>.|TRBJ2-1|.|TRBV11-3
CASALAVGNEQFF
TGTGCCAGCGCGTTAGCGGTCGGCAATGAGCAGTTCTTC
>TRBD1|TRBJ2-7|.|TRBV6-5
CASSYSTTGAAYEQYF
TGTGCCAGCAGTTACTCAACAACAGGGGCGGCCTACGAGCAGTACTTC
>.|TRBJ2-5|.|TRBV7-6
CASSPAVGGQETQYF
TGTGCCAGCAGCCCAGCGGTGGGGGGCCAAGAGACCCAGTACTTC
>.|TRBJ2-1|.|TRBV6-5
CASSFGGASYNEQFF
TGTGCCAGCAGTTTTGGCGGGGCCTCCTACAATGAGCAGTTCTTC
>.|TRBJ1-2|.|TRBV6-5
CASSYEQRGYGYTF
TGTGCCAGCAGTTACGAGCAGAGAGGCTATGGCTACACCTTC
>.|TRBJ1-2|.|TRBV9
CASRPPDSNYGYTF
TGTGCCAGCAGGCCCCCGGACAGCAACTATGGCTACACCTTC
>.|TRBJ2-2|few|TRBV9
CASSVAGVGGELFF
TGTGCCAGCAGCGTAGCCGGGGTCGGCGGGGAGCTGTTTTTT
>TRBD1|TRBJ1-6|few|TRBV6-4
CASSEGQGNSPLHF
TGTGCCAGCAGTGAGGGACAGGGTAATTCACCCCTCCACTTT
>.|TRBJ1-1|.|TRBV9
CASSVVRSPNTEAFF
TGTGCCAGCAGCGTAGTTCGGAGCCCAAACACTGAAGCTTTCTTT
>TRBD2|TRBJ2-1|.|TRBV4-2
CASSQGRLGLEGNEQFF
TGTGCCAGCAGCCAAGGCCGTCTGGGACTAGAAGGCAATGAGCAGTTCTTC
>.|TRBJ2-3|.|TRBV28
CASSPGRGSSTDTQYF
TGTGCCAGCAGTCCAGGGCGGGGTTCTAGCACAGATACGCAGTATTTT
>.|TRBJ2-6|once|TRBV5-4
CASSFKRESGANVLTF
TGTGCCAGCAGCTTTAAACGGGAATCTGGGGCCAACGTCCTGACTTTC
>.|TRBJ1-5|.|TRBV4-1
CASSPGPYQPQHF
TGCGCCAGCAGCCCCGGACCCTACCAGCCCCAGCATTTT
>.|TRBJ1-1|.|TRBV6-5
CASSLGGGTEAFF
TGTGCCAGCAGTTTAGGAGGGGGCACTGAAGCTTTCTTT
>.|TRBJ2-1|.|TRBV5-1
CASSTRVLYNEQFF
TGCGCCAGCAGTACCAGGGTCCTGTACAATGAGCAGTTCTTC
>TRBD2|TRBJ2-1|.|TRBV6-1
CASEKRGGAQNEQFF
TGTGCCAGCGAAAAACGGGGGGGCGCGCAAAATGAGCAGTTCTTC
>.|TRBJ1-1|.|TRBV4-2
CASSQRTATEAFF
TGTGCCAGCAGCCAAAGGACAGCCACTGAAGCTTTCTTT
>.|TRBJ1-2|.|TRBV5-1
CASNHRGDYGYTF
TGCGCCAGCAATCACCGCGGCGACTATGGCTACACCTTC
>.|TRBJ1-5|.|TRBV9
CASRRDSFSNQPQHF
TGTGCCAGCAGAAGAGACAGCTTCAGCAATCAGCCCCAGCATTTT
>.|TRBJ2-3|few|TRBV7-9
CASSLAQGPTDTQYF
TGTGCCAGCAGCTTAGCGCAGGGCCCCACAGATACGCAGTATTTT
>.|TRBJ1-3|.|TRBV9
CASSVDGQHRSGNTIYF
TGTGCCAGCAGCGTAGACGGACAGCACCGCTCTGGAAACACCATATATTTT
>.|TRBJ2-3|.|TRBV9
CASSAPSRGDTQYF
TGTGCCAGCAGCGCGCCTAGTCGAGGAGATACGCAGTATTTT
>.|TRBJ1-6|.|TRBV15
CATSTPGESSYNSPLHF
TGTGCCACCAGCACCCCAGGGGAAAGCTCCTATAATTCACCCCTCCACTTT
>.|TRBJ2-5|.|TRBV6-6
CASETVYRETQYF
TGTGCCAGCGAGACCGTTTACCGGGAGACCCAGTACTTC
>TRBD1|TRBJ2-7|.|TRBV29-1
CSVTGTEDGQYF
TGCAGCGTGACCGGGACAGAGGATGGGCAGTACTTC
>.|TRBJ2-7|.|TRBV7-9
CASSLALGGGYEQYF
TGTGCCAGCAGCTTAGCGCTGGGAGGGGGCTACGAGCAGTACTTC
>.|TRBJ1-1|.|TRBV10-3
CAISEARVEVNTEAFF
TGTGCCATCAGTGAGGCGAGGGTAGAGGTGAACACTGAAGCTTTCTTT
>.|TRBJ1-1|.|TRBV7-9
CASSLEAGRHTEAFF
TGTGCCAGCAGCTTAGAGGCAGGCCGACACACTGAAGCTTTCTTT
>TRBD2|TRBJ2-6|.|TRBV27
CASSLWGGDVGSGANVLTF
TGTGCCAGCAGCCTCTGGGGAGGGGACGTAGGATCTGGGGCCAACGTCCTGACTTTC
>.|TRBJ2-5|.|TRBV7-8
CASSLPLGQQETQYF
TGTGCCAGCAGCCTACCACTAGGCCAACAAGAGACCCAGTACTTC
>.|TRBJ2-5|.|TRBV5-6
CASSLGTEETQYF
TGTGCCAGCAGCTTGGGGACAGAAGAGACCCAGTACTTC
>TRBD1|TRBJ1-4|few|TRBV6-5
CASSSRPGQGDEKLFF
TGTGCCAGCAGTTCGAGACCGGGACAGGGGGATGAAAAACTGTTTTTT
>.|TRBJ1-5|large|TRBV19
CAGGWRDQPQHF
TGTGCCGGAGGTTGGAGGGACCAGCCCCAGCATTTT